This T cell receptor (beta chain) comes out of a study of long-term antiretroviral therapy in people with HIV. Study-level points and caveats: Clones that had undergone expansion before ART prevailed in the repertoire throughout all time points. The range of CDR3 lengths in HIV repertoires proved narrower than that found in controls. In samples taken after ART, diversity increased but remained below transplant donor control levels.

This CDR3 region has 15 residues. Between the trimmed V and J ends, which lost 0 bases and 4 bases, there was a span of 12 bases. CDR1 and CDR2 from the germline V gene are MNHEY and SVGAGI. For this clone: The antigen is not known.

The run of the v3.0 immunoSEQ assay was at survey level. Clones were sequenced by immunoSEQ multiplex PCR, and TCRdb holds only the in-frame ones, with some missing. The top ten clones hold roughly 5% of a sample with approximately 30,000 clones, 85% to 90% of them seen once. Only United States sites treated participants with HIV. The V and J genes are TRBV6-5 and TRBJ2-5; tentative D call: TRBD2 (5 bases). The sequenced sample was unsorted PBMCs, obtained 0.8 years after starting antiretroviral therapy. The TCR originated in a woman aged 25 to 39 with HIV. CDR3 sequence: CASSYSTIVGETQYF. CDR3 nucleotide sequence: TGTGCCAGCAGTTACTCGACTATTGTGGGAGAGACCCAGTACTTC.